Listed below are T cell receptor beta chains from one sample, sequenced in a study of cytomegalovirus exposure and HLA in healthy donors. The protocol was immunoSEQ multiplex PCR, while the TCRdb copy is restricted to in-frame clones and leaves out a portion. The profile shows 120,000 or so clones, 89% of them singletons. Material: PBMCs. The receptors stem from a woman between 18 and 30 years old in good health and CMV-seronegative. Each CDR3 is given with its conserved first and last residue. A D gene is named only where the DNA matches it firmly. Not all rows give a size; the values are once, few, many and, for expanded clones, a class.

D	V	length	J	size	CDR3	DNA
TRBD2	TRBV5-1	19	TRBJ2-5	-	CASGSGQLAGGPSQETQYF	TGCGCCAGCGGATCCGGCCAACTAGCGGGAGGGCCTTCCCAAGAGACCCAGTACTTC
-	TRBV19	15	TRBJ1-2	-	CASSLTALTNYGYTF	TGTGCCAGTAGTTTGACTGCCCTTACTAACTATGGCTACACCTTC
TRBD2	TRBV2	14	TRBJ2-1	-	CASSRTSSYNEQFF	TGTGCCAGCAGCCGGACTAGCTCCTACAATGAGCAGTTCTTC
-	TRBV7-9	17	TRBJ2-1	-	CASSSPSGAYYGNEQFF	TGTGCCAGCAGCTCCCCCTCGGGAGCGTATTACGGAAATGAGCAGTTCTTC
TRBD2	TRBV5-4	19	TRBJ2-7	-	CASSQGGSGRPPSSYEQYF	TGTGCCAGCAGCCAAGGCGGCAGCGGGAGGCCACCGAGCTCCTACGAGCAGTACTTC
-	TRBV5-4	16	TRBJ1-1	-	CASSQDPVGGGTEAFF	TGTGCCAGCAGCCAAGATCCCGTCGGAGGCGGCACTGAAGCTTTCTTT
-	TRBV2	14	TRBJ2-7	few	CASSVTSSSYEQYF	TGTGCCAGCAGTGTCACTTCTAGCTCCTACGAGCAGTACTTC
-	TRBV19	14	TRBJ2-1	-	CASSIPAGVSEQFF	TGTGCCAGTAGTATACCGGCCGGGGTGAGTGAGCAGTTCTTC
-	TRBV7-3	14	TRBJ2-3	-	CASSPPGLEDTQYF	TGTGCCAGCAGCCCCCCGGGTCTTGAAGATACGCAGTATTTT
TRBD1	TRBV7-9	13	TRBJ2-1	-	CASKAGQDNEQFF	TGTGCCAGCAAAGCAGGACAGGACAATGAGCAGTTCTTC
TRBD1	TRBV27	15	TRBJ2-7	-	CASSFGGQGAYEQYF	TGTGCCAGCAGTTTCGGGGGACAGGGGGCGTACGAGCAGTACTTC
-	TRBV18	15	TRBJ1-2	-	CASSPSTDPNYGYTF	TGTGCCAGCTCACCTTCGACAGATCCTAACTATGGCTACACCTTC
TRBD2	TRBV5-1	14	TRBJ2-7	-	CASRRTSGVNEQYF	TGCGCCAGCAGAAGGACTAGCGGGGTCAACGAGCAGTACTTC
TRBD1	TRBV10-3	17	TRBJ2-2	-	CAIRKTGDTPNTGELFF	TGTGCCATCAGGAAGACAGGGGACACCCCGAACACCGGGGAGCTGTTTTTT
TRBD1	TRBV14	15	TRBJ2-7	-	CASSRTGVGYYEQYF	TGTGCCAGCAGCCGGACAGGGGTGGGTTACTACGAGCAGTACTTC
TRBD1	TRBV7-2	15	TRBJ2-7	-	CASSPRDRGFYEQYF	TGTGCCAGCAGCCCCCGGGACAGGGGCTTCTACGAGCAGTACTTC
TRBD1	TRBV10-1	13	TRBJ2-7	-	CASSEFSGQEQYF	TGCGCCAGCAGTGAGTTCTCGGGACAGGAGCAGTACTTC
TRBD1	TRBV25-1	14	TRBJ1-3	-	CASSLTGGRNTIYF	TGTGCCAGCAGCTTAACAGGGGGAAGGAACACCATATATTTT
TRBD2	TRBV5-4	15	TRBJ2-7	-	CASSRVLAGGNEQYF	TGTGCCAGCAGCCGAGTCCTAGCGGGAGGTAACGAGCAGTACTTC
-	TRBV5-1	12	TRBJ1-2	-	CASAPQGIDYTF	TGCGCCAGCGCTCCACAGGGTATTGACTACACCTTC
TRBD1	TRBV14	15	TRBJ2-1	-	CASSNPGQGGNEQFF	TGTGCCAGCAGCAATCCGGGACAGGGGGGCAATGAGCAGTTCTTC
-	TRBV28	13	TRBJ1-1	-	CASKQLRDTEAFF	TGTGCCAGCAAACAACTTCGGGACACTGAAGCTTTCTTT
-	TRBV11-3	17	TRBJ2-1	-	CASSLDLRGRSYNEQFF	TGTGCCAGCAGCTTAGATCTCCGCGGGCGCTCCTACAATGAGCAGTTCTTC
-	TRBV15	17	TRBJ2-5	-	CATSRDFGGPAQETQYF	TGTGCCACCAGCAGAGATTTCGGAGGGCCGGCCCAAGAGACCCAGTACTTC
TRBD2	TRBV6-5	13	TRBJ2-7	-	CASRTSGRGEQYF	TGTGCCAGCAGGACTAGCGGGAGGGGCGAGCAGTACTTC
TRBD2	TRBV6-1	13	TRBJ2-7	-	CASSRLAPYEQYF	TGTGCCAGCAGTAGACTAGCCCCCTACGAGCAGTACTTC
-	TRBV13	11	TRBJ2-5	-	CASSLGGTQYF	TGTGCCAGCAGCCTCGGAGGGACCCAGTACTTC
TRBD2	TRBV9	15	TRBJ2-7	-	CASSVGLAGVEEQYF	TGTGCCAGCAGCGTGGGACTAGCGGGAGTCGAAGAGCAGTACTTC
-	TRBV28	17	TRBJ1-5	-	CASSFRQGLVLNQPQHF	TGTGCCAGCAGTTTTCGGCAGGGTCTGGTTCTTAATCAGCCCCAGCATTTT
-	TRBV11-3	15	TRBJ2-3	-	CASSPEGQSTDTQYF	TGTGCCAGCAGCCCGGAGGGCCAGAGCACAGATACGCAGTATTTT